Listed below are T cell receptor beta chains from one sample, sequenced in a study of spatial heterogeneity in lung cancer. MiXCR, run by TCRdb on the 5' RACE reads, gives a single entry per CDR3 protein. The profile shows about 52,000 distinct CDR3 sequences, roughly 7.4% of them singletons. The input for sequencing was PBMCs, taken at follow-up. The receptors shown here come from a female donor with early-stage non-small cell lung cancer. Each CDR3 is given with its conserved first and last residue. The D gene is left open where the match is weak. Clone size appears in some rows only: once, few, many, or a class for an expanded clone.

V gene: TRBV20-1
D gene: TRBD1
clone size: few
J gene: TRBJ1-1
CDR3 protein: CSAEDRGLPLNTEAFF
CDR3 DNA: TGCAGTGCGGAGGACAGGGGGCTCCCTTTGAACACTGAAGCTTTCTTT

V gene: TRBV4-2
D gene: TRBD2
clone size: many
J gene: TRBJ2-2
CDR3 protein: CASSRHLSGGDPNTGELFF
CDR3 DNA: TGTGCCAGCAGCCGGCACCTTAGCGGGGGCGATCCGAACACCGGGGAGCTGTTTTTT

V gene: TRBV21-1
D gene: .
clone size: .
J gene: TRBJ2-3
CDR3 protein: CASSVSGDTDTQYF
CDR3 DNA: TGTGCCAGCAGTGTGTCTGGAGACACAGATACGCAGTATTTT

V gene: TRBV5-1
D gene: TRBD2
clone size: .
J gene: TRBJ2-3
CDR3 protein: CASSFSGTSGPTDTQYF
CDR3 DNA: TGCGCCAGCAGCTTCTCCGGGACTAGCGGACCCACAGATACGCAGTATTTT

V gene: TRBV4-1
D gene: TRBD1
clone size: .
J gene: TRBJ2-1
CDR3 protein: CASSQGQGSVGEQFF
CDR3 DNA: TGCGCCAGCAGCCAGGGACAGGGTAGCGTCGGTGAGCAGTTCTTC

V gene: TRBV18
D gene: .
clone size: .
J gene: TRBJ1-4
CDR3 protein: CASSRIRPGVEEKLFF
CDR3 DNA: TGTGCCAGCTCGCGAATCAGACCCGGGGTAGAGGAAAAACTGTTTTTT

V gene: TRBV6-5
D gene: TRBD1
clone size: many
J gene: TRBJ1-6
CDR3 protein: CASSRGQGSNSPLHF
CDR3 DNA: TGTGCCAGCAGTCGGGGACAGGGGTCGAATTCACCCCTCCACTTT

V gene: TRBV14
D gene: .
clone size: many
J gene: TRBJ2-7
CDR3 protein: CASNLDQVEQYF
CDR3 DNA: TGTGCCAGCAATTTGGATCAGGTGGAGCAGTACTTC

V gene: TRBV5-1
D gene: .
clone size: few
J gene: TRBJ1-1
CDR3 protein: CASSLNGGLRTEAFF
CDR3 DNA: TGCGCCAGCAGCTTGAATGGGGGATTAAGAACTGAAGCTTTCTTT

V gene: TRBV27
D gene: .
clone size: many
J gene: TRBJ2-3
CDR3 protein: CASSRADTQYF
CDR3 DNA: TGTGCCAGCAGTCGCGCAGATACGCAGTATTTT

V gene: TRBV12-3/TRBV12-4
D gene: .
clone size: .
J gene: TRBJ2-3
CDR3 protein: CASSFVRRDTQYF
CDR3 DNA: TGTGCCAGCAGTTTCGTTCGTAGAGATACGCAGTATTTT

V gene: TRBV7-2
D gene: .
clone size: few
J gene: TRBJ1-3
CDR3 protein: CASSVQGAGNTIYF
CDR3 DNA: TGTGCCAGCAGCGTACAGGGTGCTGGAAACACCATATATTTT

V gene: TRBV6-6
D gene: .
clone size: .
J gene: TRBJ2-7
CDR3 protein: CASSAAYEQYF
CDR3 DNA: TGTGCCAGCAGTGCCGCGTACGAGCAGTACTTC

V gene: TRBV6-4
D gene: TRBD1
clone size: .
J gene: TRBJ1-6
CDR3 protein: CASTTDRAGNSPLHF
CDR3 DNA: TGTGCCAGCACGACCGACAGGGCCGGTAATTCACCCCTCCACTTT

V gene: TRBV20-1
D gene: .
clone size: once
J gene: TRBJ1-4
CDR3 protein: CSAKLARGLRSNEKLFF
CDR3 DNA: TGCAGTGCTAAGTTGGCCAGGGGCCTAAGGAGTAATGAAAAACTGTTTTTT

V gene: TRBV29-1
D gene: .
clone size: few
J gene: TRBJ1-1
CDR3 protein: CSVVKTATMNTEAFF
CDR3 DNA: TGCAGCGTTGTCAAGACAGCGACTATGAACACTGAAGCTTTCTTT

V gene: TRBV18
D gene: .
clone size: many
J gene: TRBJ2-3
CDR3 protein: CASSDTDTQYF
CDR3 DNA: TGTGCCAGCTCTGATACAGATACGCAGTATTTT

V gene: TRBV6-6
D gene: TRBD2
clone size: many
J gene: TRBJ2-3
CDR3 protein: CASSFGTSGEKGQYF
CDR3 DNA: TGTGCCAGCAGTTTCGGGACTAGCGGAGAGAAAGGGCAGTATTTT

V gene: TRBV20-1
D gene: TRBD2
clone size: .
J gene: TRBJ2-3
CDR3 protein: CSASVRLAPREPTDTQYF
CDR3 DNA: TGCAGTGCTAGTGTGAGACTAGCCCCCCGGGAGCCCACAGATACGCAGTATTTT

V gene: TRBV20-1
D gene: .
clone size: many
J gene: TRBJ1-5
CDR3 protein: CSARPPLGESNQPQHF
CDR3 DNA: TGCAGTGCTAGACCCCCGTTAGGGGAAAGCAATCAGCCCCAGCATTTT

V gene: TRBV5-6
D gene: TRBD2
clone size: .
J gene: TRBJ2-1
CDR3 protein: CASSSRLAGAWSGQFF
CDR3 DNA: TGTGCCAGCAGCTCCAGACTAGCGGGGGCCTGGAGCGGGCAGTTCTTC

V gene: TRBV4-1
D gene: .
clone size: many
J gene: TRBJ2-3
CDR3 protein: CASMNTPSDADTQYF
CDR3 DNA: TGCGCCAGCATGAATACTCCGTCTGACGCAGATACGCAGTATTTT

V gene: TRBV7-6
D gene: .
clone size: many
J gene: TRBJ2-2
CDR3 protein: CASSLYENTGELFF
CDR3 DNA: TGTGCCAGCAGCTTGTACGAGAACACCGGGGAGCTGTTTTTT

V gene: TRBV20-1
D gene: .
clone size: few
J gene: TRBJ1-5
CDR3 protein: CSASRGLGQPQHF
CDR3 DNA: TGCAGTGCTAGCAGAGGGTTGGGACAGCCCCAGCATTTT

V gene: TRBV20-1
D gene: TRBD2
clone size: many
J gene: TRBJ2-1
CDR3 protein: CSARGTSGGNNEQFF
CDR3 DNA: TGCAGTGCTAGAGGCACTAGCGGGGGTAACAATGAGCAGTTCTTC

V gene: TRBV5-1
D gene: TRBD1
clone size: .
J gene: TRBJ2-5
CDR3 protein: CASSYSRGRGGETQYF
CDR3 DNA: TGCGCCAGCAGCTATTCCAGGGGGCGAGGAGGAGAGACCCAGTACTTC

V gene: TRBV11-2
D gene: .
clone size: .
J gene: TRBJ2-1
CDR3 protein: CASSPVSNEQFF
CDR3 DNA: TGTGCCAGCAGCCCAGTTTCAAATGAGCAGTTCTTC

V gene: TRBV2
D gene: .
clone size: many
J gene: TRBJ1-6
CDR3 protein: CASSPMEGTLSPLHF
CDR3 DNA: TGTGCCAGCAGCCCCATGGAGGGTACCCTTTCACCCCTCCACTTT

V gene: TRBV2
D gene: .
clone size: many
J gene: TRBJ2-5
CDR3 protein: CASSEFRETQYF
CDR3 DNA: TGTGCCAGCAGTGAGTTTCGAGAGACCCAGTACTTC

V gene: TRBV6-2/TRBV6-3
D gene: .
clone size: .
J gene: TRBJ1-1
CDR3 protein: CASSSKGQNTEAFF
CDR3 DNA: TGTGCCAGCAGCAGCAAGGGACAGAACACTGAAGCTTTCTTT

V gene: TRBV5-1
D gene: .
clone size: many
J gene: TRBJ2-1
CDR3 protein: CASSLAGNEQFF
CDR3 DNA: TGCGCCAGCAGCTTGGCAGGGAATGAGCAGTTCTTC

V gene: TRBV12-3/TRBV12-4
D gene: .
clone size: .
J gene: TRBJ1-4
CDR3 protein: CASSFSLNEKLFF
CDR3 DNA: TGTGCCAGCAGTTTTAGTTTGAATGAAAAACTGTTTTTT

V gene: TRBV3-1
D gene: TRBD2
clone size: few
J gene: TRBJ2-5
CDR3 protein: CASSQRGTSGSKTQYF
CDR3 DNA: TGTGCCAGCAGCCAAAGGGGGACTAGCGGGAGTAAGACCCAGTACTTC

V gene: TRBV6-7
D gene: TRBD1
clone size: many
J gene: TRBJ2-2
CDR3 protein: CASSWRDRGLFTGELFF
CDR3 DNA: TGTGCCAGCAGTTGGAGGGACAGGGGGCTTTTCACCGGGGAGCTGTTTTTT

V gene: TRBV7-8
D gene: .
clone size: few
J gene: TRBJ2-7
CDR3 protein: CASSLAPLLPSSVTQTYEQYF
CDR3 DNA: TGTGCCAGCAGCTTAGCGCCACTATTACCCAGCTCTGTCACCCAAACCTACGAGCAGTACTTC

V gene: TRBV5-1
D gene: .
clone size: .
J gene: TRBJ1-6
CDR3 protein: CASSLDYNSPLHF
CDR3 DNA: TGCGCCAGCAGCTTGGATTATAATTCACCCCTCCACTTT

V gene: TRBV20-1
D gene: TRBD2
clone size: many
J gene: TRBJ2-3
CDR3 protein: CSARLLTSLPDTQYF
CDR3 DNA: TGCAGTGCTAGACTCCTGACTAGCTTGCCAGATACGCAGTATTTT

V gene: TRBV5-4
D gene: .
clone size: few
J gene: TRBJ2-6
CDR3 protein: CASSLDRSGANVLTF
CDR3 DNA: TGTGCCAGCAGCTTGGACAGGTCCGGGGCCAACGTCCTGACTTTC

V gene: TRBV20-1
D gene: TRBD2
clone size: many
J gene: TRBJ2-7
CDR3 protein: CSAPGLAGNEQYF
CDR3 DNA: TGCAGTGCTCCGGGACTAGCGGGGAACGAGCAGTACTTC

V gene: TRBV6-1
D gene: .
clone size: .
J gene: TRBJ1-6
CDR3 protein: CASTQAAPTGSPLHF
CDR3 DNA: TGTGCCAGCACCCAAGCGGCTCCCACGGGATCACCCCTCCACTTT

V gene: TRBV28
D gene: .
clone size: few
J gene: TRBJ2-7
CDR3 protein: CASSIQGSEQYF
CDR3 DNA: TGTGCCAGCAGTATACAGGGAAGCGAGCAGTACTTC

V gene: TRBV5-1
D gene: .
clone size: many
J gene: TRBJ2-7
CDR3 protein: CASSAQGSHEQYF
CDR3 DNA: TGCGCCAGCAGCGCCCAGGGGTCCCACGAGCAGTACTTC

V gene: TRBV7-2
D gene: .
clone size: many
J gene: TRBJ2-2
CDR3 protein: CASSRDTNTGELFF
CDR3 DNA: TGTGCCAGCAGCCGGGACACGAACACCGGGGAGCTGTTTTTT

V gene: TRBV20-1
D gene: .
clone size: .
J gene: TRBJ2-3
CDR3 protein: CSATGGTDTQYF
CDR3 DNA: TGCAGTGCTACCGGCGGCACAGATACGCAGTATTTT

V gene: TRBV9
D gene: .
clone size: few
J gene: TRBJ2-1
CDR3 protein: CASSVGEGEQFF
CDR3 DNA: TGTGCCAGCAGCGTAGGTGAGGGTGAGCAGTTCTTC

V gene: TRBV7-2
D gene: .
clone size: many
J gene: TRBJ2-5
CDR3 protein: CASSLAARQETQYF
CDR3 DNA: TGTGCCAGCAGCTTAGCCGCTCGGCAAGAGACCCAGTACTTC

V gene: TRBV29-1
D gene: TRBD2
clone size: many
J gene: TRBJ2-3
CDR3 protein: CSVLSGGRQYF
CDR3 DNA: TGCAGCGTTCTTAGCGGGGGTCGCCAGTATTTT

V gene: TRBV5-1
D gene: .
clone size: many
J gene: TRBJ1-4
CDR3 protein: CASRWTATNEKLFF
CDR3 DNA: TGCGCCAGCAGGTGGACCGCAACTAATGAAAAACTGTTTTTT

V gene: TRBV7-2
D gene: TRBD1
clone size: many
J gene: TRBJ1-6
CDR3 protein: CASSLLGQEHSPLHF
CDR3 DNA: TGTGCCAGCAGCTTACTAGGACAGGAACACTCACCCCTCCACTTT

V gene: TRBV1
D gene: .
clone size: many
J gene: TRBJ2-2
CDR3 protein: CTSQGAGTGELFF
CDR3 DNA: TGCACCTCTCAGGGGGCGGGCACCGGGGAGCTGTTTTTT

V gene: TRBV11-2
D gene: TRBD2
clone size: many
J gene: TRBJ2-3
CDR3 protein: CASSPRAGGPDTQYF
CDR3 DNA: TGTGCCAGCAGCCCCCGGGCGGGGGGGCCAGATACGCAGTATTTT